This T cell receptor (beta chain) came from a study of Ad26.COV2.S vaccination and SARS-CoV-2 variants. The treatment denotes: about 20 received Ad26.COV2.S at low or high dose, single or two shots; roughly five received placebo; per-sample allocation not given. At day 63 after the first vaccine or placebo injection, samples were drawn. TCRdb's copy holds only in-frame clones and misses some; the assay was immunoSEQ multiplex PCR. The profile shows 440,000 or so clones, 80% to 95% of them singletons. The CDR3 has 13 residues. The germline V gene encodes CDR1 MGHRA and CDR2 YSYEKL. The V end was cut by 0 bases, the J end by 8 bases, with 7 bases between.

The rearrangement joins TRBV4-1 to TRBJ1-4, with D unresolved. Sequencing used peripheral blood, obtained in a trial of Ad26.COV2.S vaccine versus placebo. The receptor's source is a person between 18 and 65 years old who received the Ad26.COV2.S COVID-19 vaccine or a placebo. Written as DNA, the CDR3 is TGCGCCAGCAGCCAAGATCCTGCCGAAAAACTGTTTTTT. Translated: CASSQDPAEKLFF.